This T cell receptor beta chain stems from a study of tumor and adjacent non-tumor tissue in lung cancer. RNA was extracted from bulk tissue without any cell sorting. V lost 2 bases and J lost 3, with 10 bases in between. CDR3 length: 15 residues. Per germline, CDR1 SGHVS and CDR2 FQNEAQ. With respect to this clonotype: Antigen specificity is unknown. A much larger clone differs from this one at a single base, so this may be a read error.

A modified ARM-PCR protocol with three rounds of nested PCR amplified TCRbeta. TCRdb fed the multiplex PCR reads into MiXCR, producing one record per CDR3 protein. The sample yields some 93,000 distinct CDR3 sequences, 65% to 75% seen once. General study findings and limits: Tumor tissue had significantly higher TCR diversity than normal lung.

The source is a man aged 55 to 70 with non-small cell lung cancer. The specimen sequenced was lung tumor tissue. The rearrangement joins TRBV7-8 to TRBJ2-2; possible D gene TRBD2, 5 bases. CDR3 coding DNA: TGTGCCAGCAGCTTAACAGAGGGATACACCGGGGAGCTGTTTTTT. It translates to CASSLTEGYTGELFF.